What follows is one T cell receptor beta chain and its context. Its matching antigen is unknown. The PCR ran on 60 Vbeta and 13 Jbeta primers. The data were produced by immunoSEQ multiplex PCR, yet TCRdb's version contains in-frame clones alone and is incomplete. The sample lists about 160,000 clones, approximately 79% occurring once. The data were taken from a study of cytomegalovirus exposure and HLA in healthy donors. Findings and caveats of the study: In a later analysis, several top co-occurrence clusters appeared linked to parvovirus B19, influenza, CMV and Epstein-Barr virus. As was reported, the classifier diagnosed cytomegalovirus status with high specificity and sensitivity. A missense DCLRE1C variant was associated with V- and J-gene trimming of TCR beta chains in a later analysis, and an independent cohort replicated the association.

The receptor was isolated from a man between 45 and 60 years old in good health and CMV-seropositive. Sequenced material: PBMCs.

CDR3 protein: CASSEGFEQFF. The DNA of the CDR3 is TGTGCCAGCAGTGAGGGCTTCGAGCAGTTCTTC. The chain links TRBV28 to TRBJ2-1, with D possibly being TRBD2 (5 bases). Germline CDR1 MDHEN, CDR2 SYDVKM. The V gene lost 5 bases and the J gene lost 10 bases, with 9 bases spanning the gap. There are 11 residues in the CDR3.